This T cell receptor (beta chain) was obtained from a study of cytomegalovirus exposure and HLA in healthy donors. Broader study findings: Researchers reported in a later analysis that a missense DCLRE1C variant was tied to TCR beta V- and J-gene trimming.

With regard to this clone: The antigen remains unidentified.

PCR amplification relied on 60 Vbeta primers (plus 13 Jbeta primers). TCRdb's table, derived via immunoSEQ multiplex PCR, lists solely in-frame clones and lacks some. The sample contains some 170,000 clones, around 80% of which appear only once. This TCR was sampled from an older woman in good health and CMV-seropositive. Sequenced input: PBMCs.

The CDR3 sequence: CATNPPGQGARGSEAFF. In nucleotides, the CDR3 is TGTGCCACCAATCCCCCGGGACAGGGGGCGCGAGGTTCTGAAGCTTTCTTT. The J gene is TRBJ1-1, the V gene TRBV30; 12 bases map to TRBD1. The germline gives CDR1 GTSNPN, CDR2 SVGIG (reference sequence). The CDR3 has 17 residues. V was clipped by 8 bases and J by 6 bases; unmatched bases: 19.